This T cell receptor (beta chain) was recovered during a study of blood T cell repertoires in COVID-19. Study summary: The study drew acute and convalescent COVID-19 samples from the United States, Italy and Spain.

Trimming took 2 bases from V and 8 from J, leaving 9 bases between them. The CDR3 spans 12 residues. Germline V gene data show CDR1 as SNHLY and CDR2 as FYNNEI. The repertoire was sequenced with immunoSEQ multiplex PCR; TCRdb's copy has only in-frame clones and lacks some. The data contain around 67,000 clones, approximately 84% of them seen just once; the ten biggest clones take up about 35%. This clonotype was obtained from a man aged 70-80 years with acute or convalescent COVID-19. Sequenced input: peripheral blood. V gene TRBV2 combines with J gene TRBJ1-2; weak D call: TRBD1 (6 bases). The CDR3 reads CASSEQGTGYTF. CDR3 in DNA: TGTGCCAGCAGTGAACAGGGGACGGGCTACACCTTC. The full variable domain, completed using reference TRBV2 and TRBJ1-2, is EPEVTQTPSHQVTQMGQEVILRCVPISNHLYFYWYRQILGQKVEFLVSFYNNEISEKSEIFDDQFSVERPDGSNFTLKIRSTKLEDSAMYFCASSEQGTGYTFGSGTRLTVV.